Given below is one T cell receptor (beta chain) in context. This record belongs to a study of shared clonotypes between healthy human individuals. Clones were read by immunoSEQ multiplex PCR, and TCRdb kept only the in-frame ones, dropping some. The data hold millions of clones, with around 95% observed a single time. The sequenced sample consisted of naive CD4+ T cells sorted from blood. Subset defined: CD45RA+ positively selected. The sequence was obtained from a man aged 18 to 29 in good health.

Here the CDR3 DNA reads TGTGCCAGCAGCGTAGCAATGGACAGTTCTAGCACAGATACGCAGTATTTT. Translating it yields CASSVAMDSSSTDTQYF. The rearrangement uses TRBV9 and TRBJ2-3; D possibly corresponds to TRBD1 (6 bases). Germline V lookup: CDR1 SGDLS, CDR2 YYNGEE. The CDR3 is made up of 17 amino acids. Trimming pared 0 bases from V and 0 bases from J, leaving 14 bases between.